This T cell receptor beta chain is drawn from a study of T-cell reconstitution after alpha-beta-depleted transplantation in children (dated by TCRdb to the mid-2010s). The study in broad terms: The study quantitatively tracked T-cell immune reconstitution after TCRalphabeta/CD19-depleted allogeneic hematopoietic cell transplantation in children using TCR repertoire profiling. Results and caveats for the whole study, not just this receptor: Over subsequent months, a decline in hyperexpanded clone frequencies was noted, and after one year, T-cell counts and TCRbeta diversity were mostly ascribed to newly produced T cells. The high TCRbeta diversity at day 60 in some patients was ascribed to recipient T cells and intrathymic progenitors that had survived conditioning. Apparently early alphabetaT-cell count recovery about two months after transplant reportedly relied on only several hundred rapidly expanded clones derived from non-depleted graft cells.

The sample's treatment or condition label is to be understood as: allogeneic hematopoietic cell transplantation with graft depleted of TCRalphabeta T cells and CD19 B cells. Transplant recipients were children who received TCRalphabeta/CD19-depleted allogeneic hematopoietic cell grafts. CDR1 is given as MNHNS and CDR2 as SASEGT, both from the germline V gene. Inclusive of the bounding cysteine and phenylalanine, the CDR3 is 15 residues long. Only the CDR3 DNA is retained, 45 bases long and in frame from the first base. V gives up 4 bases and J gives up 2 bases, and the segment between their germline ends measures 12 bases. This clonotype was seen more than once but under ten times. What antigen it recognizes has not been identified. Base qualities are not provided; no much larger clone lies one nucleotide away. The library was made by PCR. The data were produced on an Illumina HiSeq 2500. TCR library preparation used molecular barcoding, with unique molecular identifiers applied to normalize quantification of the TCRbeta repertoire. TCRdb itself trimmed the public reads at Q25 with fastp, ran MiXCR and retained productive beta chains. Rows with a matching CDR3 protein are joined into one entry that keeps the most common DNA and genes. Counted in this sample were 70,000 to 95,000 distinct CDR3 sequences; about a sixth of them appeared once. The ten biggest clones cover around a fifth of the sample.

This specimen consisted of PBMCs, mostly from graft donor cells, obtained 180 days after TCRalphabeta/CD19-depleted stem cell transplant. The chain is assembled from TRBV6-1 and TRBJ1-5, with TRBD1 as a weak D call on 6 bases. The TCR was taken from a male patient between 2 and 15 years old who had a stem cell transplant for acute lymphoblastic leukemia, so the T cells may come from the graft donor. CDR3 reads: CASSATGVGNQPQHF. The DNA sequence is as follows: TGTGCCAGCAGTGCGACAGGAGTGGGCAATCAGCCCCAGCATTTT.